The rows below give T cell receptor beta chains drawn from one sample of a study of cytomegalovirus exposure and HLA in healthy donors. The table came from immunoSEQ multiplex PCR; TCRdb's copy has only in-frame clones and leaves some out. The sample shows 100,000 to 130,000 clones, around three quarters of them seen only once. The sample comprised PBMCs. The receptors stem from a man younger than 45 in good health and CMV-seronegative. CDR3s include the opening cysteine and the closing phenylalanine or tryptophan. The D gene is left open where the match is weak. Where a row states a size, it is once, few, many or the class of an expanded clone; other rows omit it.

v_gene	d_gene	j_gene	abundance	CDR3aa	CDR3nt
TRBV7-3	.	TRBJ2-5	.	CASSSRASPQETQYF	TGTGCCAGCAGCTCTCGCGCTAGTCCACAAGAGACCCAGTACTTC
TRBV10-3	TRBD1	TRBJ2-7	.	CAISGPGGYEQYF	TGTGCCATCAGTGGTCCAGGGGGCTACGAGCAGTACTTC
TRBV5-1	.	TRBJ1-4	.	CASSLASGTRTNEKLFF	TGCGCCAGCAGCTTGGCATCAGGCACTAGGACTAATGAAAAACTGTTTTTT
TRBV27	.	TRBJ1-2	few	CASSYAAGTGGYTF	TGTGCCAGCAGTTATGCGGCCGGGACTGGAGGCTACACCTTC
TRBV29-1	TRBD2	TRBJ2-1	.	CSVETSGSYNEQFF	TGCAGCGTGGAGACTAGCGGGAGCTACAATGAGCAGTTCTTC
TRBV10-3	.	TRBJ1-4	.	CAISESPGSNEKLFF	TGTGCCATCAGTGAGTCCCCAGGGTCTAATGAAAAACTGTTTTTT
TRBV2	.	TRBJ2-1	.	CASSDGVRNEQFF	TGTGCCAGCAGTGACGGGGTAAGGAATGAGCAGTTCTTC
TRBV6-4	TRBD1	TRBJ1-2	few	CASSRTGSSYGYTF	TGTGCCAGCAGTCGGACAGGGAGTAGCTATGGCTACACCTTC
TRBV9	TRBD2	TRBJ2-7	once	CASSVAPGGGMYEQYF	TGTGCCAGCAGCGTAGCCCCCGGCGGGGGGATGTACGAGCAGTACTTC
TRBV18	.	TRBJ2-1	.	CASSPQVGGRSSYNEQFF	TGTGCCAGCTCACCCCAGGTGGGGGGTCGGAGCTCCTACAATGAGCAGTTCTTC
TRBV6-1	.	TRBJ1-6	.	CASRGRVDKSPLHF	TGTGCCAGCAGGGGCAGGGTGGATAAGTCACCCCTCCACTTT
TRBV7-7	TRBD2	TRBJ2-3	.	CASSDRAGGQDTQYF	TGTGCCAGCAGCGACCGGGCGGGAGGGCAAGATACGCAGTATTTT
TRBV2	TRBD1	TRBJ1-6	few	CASRAGTDNSPLHF	TGTGCCAGCAGGGCCGGGACAGATAATTCACCCCTCCACTTT
TRBV19	.	TRBJ1-2	.	CASLFSGGAGGYTF	TGTGCCAGTCTATTCTCTGGAGGGGCTGGCGGCTACACCTTC
TRBV6-5	.	TRBJ2-5	.	CASSYSGWGQTQYF	TGTGCCAGCAGTTACTCGGGTTGGGGGCAGACCCAGTACTTC
TRBV27	.	TRBJ1-1	.	CASSSSTFRAEAFF	TGTGCCAGCAGCAGTTCTACCTTCCGGGCTGAAGCTTTCTTT